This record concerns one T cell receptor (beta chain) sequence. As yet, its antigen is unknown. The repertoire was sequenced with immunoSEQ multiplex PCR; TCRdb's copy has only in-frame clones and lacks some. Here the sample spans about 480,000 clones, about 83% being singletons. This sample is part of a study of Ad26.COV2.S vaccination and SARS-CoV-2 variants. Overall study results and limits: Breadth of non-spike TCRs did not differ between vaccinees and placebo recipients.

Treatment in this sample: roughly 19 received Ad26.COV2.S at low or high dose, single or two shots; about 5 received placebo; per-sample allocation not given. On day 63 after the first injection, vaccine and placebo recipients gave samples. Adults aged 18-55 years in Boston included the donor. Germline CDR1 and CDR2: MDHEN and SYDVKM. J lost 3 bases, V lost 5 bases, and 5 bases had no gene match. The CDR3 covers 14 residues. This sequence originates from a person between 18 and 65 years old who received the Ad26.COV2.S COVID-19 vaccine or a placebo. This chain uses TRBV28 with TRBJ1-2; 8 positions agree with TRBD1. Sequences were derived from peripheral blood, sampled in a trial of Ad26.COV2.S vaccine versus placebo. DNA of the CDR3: TGTGCCAGCAGTCCCCGGACAGGGTACTATGGCTACACCTTC. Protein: CASSPRTGYYGYTF.